These 9 T cell receptor beta chains were sequenced from one sample in a study of T cell clonality in common variable immunodeficiency. TCRdb's table, derived via immunoSEQ multiplex PCR, lists solely in-frame clones and lacks some. The data show about 52,000 clones, with none appearing a single time. Sequencing was done on a sample of peripheral blood mononuclear cells. All receptors come from a person aged 18 to 75 in good health.

This clone was detected a few times. CDR3 bases read: TGCGCCAGCAGCTTGGGTACGTTAGCGGGTATATCCTACAATGAG. Protein: CASSLGTLAGISYNE. The CDR3 in full is CASSLGTLAGISYNEQFF. This chain uses TRBV5-1 with TRBJ2-1, with 7 positions matching TRBD2. The CDR3 end falls 3 residues outside the read, so it is completed with the germline J gene. The CDR3 covers 18 residues. The V gene's germline CDR1 is SGHRS and CDR2 YFSETQ. With V trimmed by 0 bases and J by 1 base, 10 bases remained unmatched.

This clone occurred many times. The read gets to within 3 residues of the CDR3 end, and the germline J gene fills in the rest. This chain uses TRBV4-1 with TRBJ2-7; TRBD1 matches at 7 bases. J gave up 2 bases and V 1 base, and 8 bases lay outside the gene matches. The CDR3 consists of 16 residues. Germline CDR1 reads MGHRA; CDR2 reads YSYEKL. CDR3 bases read: TGCGCCAGCAGCCAAGTAGGGGGCGTCTTTACCTACGAG. Translating gives CASSQVGGVFTYE. The CDR3 in its entirety is CASSQVGGVFTYEQYF.

Of note for this clone: The read comes to an end 3 residues before the CDR3 does, leaving the germline J gene to fill in the end. This chain joins TRBV2 and TRBJ2-1; 12 bases align to TRBD2. Germline V gene lookup returns CDR1 SNHLY and CDR2 FYNNEI. The V segment lost 5 bases and the J segment 0 bases; nucleotides outside the gene matches: 5. This CDR3 has 17 residues. Here the CDR3 reads CASSRLAGGRSYNEQFF. Partial CDR3 DNA: TGTGCCAGCAGTCGTCTAGCGGGGGGGCGCTCCTACAATGAG.

Of note for this clone: The read ends 3 residues early relative to the CDR3; the germline J gene fills the gap. The J gene is TRBJ1-1, the V gene TRBV2, with 7 bases fitting TRBD1. This CDR3 is built from 14 residues. The V and J ends lost 8 bases and 0 bases, in that order; junction bases with no gene match: 6. CDR1 and CDR2 from the germline V gene are SNHLY and FYNNEI. Partial CDR3 DNA: TGTGCCAGCGATCGGGACAGATTGAACACTGAA. Translation: CASDRDRLNTE. The whole CDR3 protein reads CASDRDRLNTEAFF. Together with reference TRBV2 and TRBJ1-1, the CDR3 gives the full variable domain: EPEVTQTPSHQVTQMGQEVILRCVPISNHLYFYWYRQILGQKVEFLVSFYNNEISEKSEIFDDQFSVERPDGSNFTLKIRSTKLEDSAMYFCASDRDRLNTEAFFGQGTRLTVV.

This clone was observed at least ten times. Read sequence stops 3 residues before the CDR3 end, and the germline J gene provides the missing end. The V and J genes are TRBV6-2 or TRBV6-3 and TRBJ2-2, with TRBD2 as a possible D gene (6 bases). The V gene's germline CDR1 is MNHEY and CDR2 SVGEGT. This CDR3 has 15 residues. V was shortened by 0 bases and J by 4 bases, with 9 bases between the two germline ends. This chain's CDR3 is CASSYSSGPTGELFF. The sequenced part of the CDR3 DNA is TGTGCCAGCAGTTACTCGAGCGGGCCCACCGGGGAG.

This clone was seen repeatedly, ten times or more. The read gets to within 3 residues of the CDR3 end, and the germline J gene fills in the rest. This rearrangement joins TRBV10-3 to TRBJ2-1; D may be TRBD2 (5 bases). Trimming cost V 6 bases and J 2 bases, with 14 bases left between them. The CDR3 contains 15 residues. Germline CDR1 and CDR2: ENHRY and SYGVKD. The CDR3 spells CAIRASDSPYNEQFF. The CDR3 DNA, read in part, is TGTGCCATCAGGGCATCGGACTCCCCCTACAATGAG.

This clone was seen many times. The read terminates 3 residues ahead of where the CDR3 ends, so the germline J gene completes it. The chain combines TRBV13 with TRBJ1-2, with D possibly matching TRBD1 (6 bases). Germline lookup yields CDR1 PRHDT and CDR2 FYEKMQ (reference sequence). V was cut by 4 bases and J by 0 bases, with 12 bases left in between. The CDR3 runs 15 residues. The CDR3 DNA, read in part, is TGTGCCAGCAGCTCCTGGACAGCCGCTAACTATGGC. Translation: CASSSWTAANYG. The whole CDR3 protein reads CASSSWTAANYGYTF.

With regard to this clone: Read sequence stops 3 residues before the CDR3 end, and the germline J gene provides the missing end. This chain uses TRBV20-1 with TRBJ2-5; 9 positions agree with TRBD1. The V segment lost 6 bases and the J segment 0 bases; nucleotides outside the gene matches: 5. This CDR3 has 14 amino acids. Germline V gene sequence: CDR1 DFQATT, CDR2 SNEGSKA (reference sequence). Partial CDR3 DNA: TGCAGTGCCCCGGGACAGGGTAACCAAGAGACC. Its protein is CSAPGQGNQET. The CDR3 in its entirety is CSAPGQGNQETQYF.

This clone showed up just a few times. The read terminates 3 residues before the CDR3 end, so the remaining end is supplied by the germline J gene. V is TRBV2 and J is TRBJ1-2; no clear D gene. Germline V lookup: CDR1 SNHLY, CDR2 FYNNEI. There are 13 residues in the CDR3. The CDR3 DNA, read in part, is TGTGCCAGCAGTTCAAGTCCGGTGCGGGGC. Translation: CASSSSPVRG. In full, the CDR3 reads CASSSSPVRGYTF. Filled out from reference TRBV2 and TRBJ1-2, the complete variable domain reads EPEVTQTPSHQVTQMGQEVILRCVPISNHLYFYWYRQILGQKVEFLVSFYNNEISEKSEIFDDQFSVERPDGSNFTLKIRSTKLEDSAMYFCASSSSPVRGYTFGSGTRLTVV.